This record covers a single T cell receptor beta chain. Here the CDR3 omits its conserved ending phenylalanine or tryptophan, so a read error is the likely source. The DNA is omitted, as the CDR3 cannot be located on it reliably, and the CDR3 follows TCRdb's listing. The source of the sample is a study of CD8+CD57+ T cells in acquired aplastic anemia. Genomic DNA templated the TCR beta VDJ and CDR3 profiling. TCRdb used MiXCR to reprocess the reads, holding one entry per CDR3 protein. The profile shows some 410,000 distinct CDR3 sequences, roughly 68% of them singletons. Looked up from germline, CDR1 is SSHAT and CDR2 is FNYEAQ (reference sequence). Including both end residues, the CDR3 is 13 amino acids long.

The sequence came from a human donor in good health, serving as a control. The V call is TRBV7-7, the J call TRBJ1-1; the listed D gene, TRBD1, was not tested against the DNA. What was sequenced was sorted CD4+, CD8+, or CD8+CD57+ T cells (not recorded which) from PBMCs. CDR3 residues: CASSLFQGDRKSV.